This T cell receptor (beta chain) was captured in a study of blood T cells in healthy people across ages. With 5 bases removed from V and 0 bases from J, the gap between germline ends came to 8 bases. Germline values: CDR1 SGHAT, CDR2 FQNNGV. The CDR3 contains 14 residues. It was with a sample-barcoded 5' primer and a J-beta primer mix that a second PCR of roughly 7 to 11 cycles was run. TCRdb itself ran the 5' RACE reads through MiXCR, one entry per CDR3 protein. The sample contains around 700,000 distinct CDR3 sequences, 20% to 30% of which appear only once. This same sample was also part of a study on T cells of mothers and their children.

The TCR sequence derives from a boy between 5 and 17 years old in good health. Sequenced sample: blood. The genes are TRBV11-2 and TRBJ1-3; no firm D call. Here the CDR3 reads CASSAPRSGNTIYF. The CDR3 DNA is TGTGCCAGCAGCGCTCCACGCTCTGGAAACACCATATATTTT.